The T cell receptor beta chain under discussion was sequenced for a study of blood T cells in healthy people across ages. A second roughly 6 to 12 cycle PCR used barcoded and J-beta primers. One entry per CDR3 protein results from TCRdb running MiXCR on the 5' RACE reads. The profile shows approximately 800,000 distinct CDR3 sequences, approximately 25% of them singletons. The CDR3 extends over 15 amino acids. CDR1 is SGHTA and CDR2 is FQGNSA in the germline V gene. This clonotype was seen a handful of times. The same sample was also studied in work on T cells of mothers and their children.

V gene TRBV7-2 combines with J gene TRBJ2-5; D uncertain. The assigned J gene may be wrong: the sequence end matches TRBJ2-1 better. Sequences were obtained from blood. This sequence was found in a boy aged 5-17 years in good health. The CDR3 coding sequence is TGTGCCAGCAGCTGGGGTAGTGATACGAGAGATGAGCAGTTCTTC. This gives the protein CASSWGSDTRDEQFF.